This is a list of T cell receptor beta chains from one sample in a study of PD-1 blockade in classical Hodgkin lymphoma. Generated by immunoSEQ multiplex PCR, the TCRdb table keeps only in-frame clones and is missing some. The table shows around 50,000 clones, with 65% to 80% occurring only once. The material was peripheral blood mononuclear cells (PBMCs), obtained before the fourth cycle of nivolumab. All receptors come from a human donor with classical Hodgkin lymphoma. Both conserved end residues are part of each CDR3. The order of the fields is D gene, clone size, J gene, V gene, CDR3 DNA, CDR3 protein. The D gene is left open where the match is weak. Size is stated for part of the rows, as once, few or many counts, or as a class when the clone is expanded.

d_call: .; clone_size: .; j_call: TRBJ1-4; v_call: TRBV6-1; cdr3_nt: TGTGCCAGCAGTGAAAGGGGGAGGGAAAAACTGTTTTTT; cdr3_aa: CASSERGREKLFF
d_call: TRBD2; clone_size: few; j_call: TRBJ2-2; v_call: TRBV27; cdr3_nt: TGTGCCAGCAGTCCTTTGACTAGCGGGAGGGCAAAGGCCGGGGAGCTGTTTTTT; cdr3_aa: CASSPLTSGRAKAGELFF
d_call: TRBD2; clone_size: .; j_call: TRBJ2-5; v_call: TRBV28; cdr3_nt: TGTGCCAGCAGTAAGCGGGAGGGCCTTGAGACCCAGTACTTC; cdr3_aa: CASSKREGLETQYF
d_call: .; clone_size: .; j_call: TRBJ2-3; v_call: TRBV29-1; cdr3_nt: TGCAGCGTTCTCTCATATACGGAAAGCACAGATACGCAGTATTTT; cdr3_aa: CSVLSYTESTDTQYF
d_call: .; clone_size: .; j_call: TRBJ2-7; v_call: TRBV18; cdr3_nt: TGTGCCAGCTCCGCCGGGGCAGGGGTTACCTACGAGCAGTACTTC; cdr3_aa: CASSAGAGVTYEQYF
d_call: TRBD2; clone_size: .; j_call: TRBJ2-5; v_call: TRBV10-2; cdr3_nt: TGCGCCAGCAGTGAGTCGACGTGGGCGGGAGGTGAGACCCAGTACTTC; cdr3_aa: CASSESTWAGGETQYF
d_call: .; clone_size: .; j_call: TRBJ2-1; v_call: TRBV28; cdr3_nt: TGTGCCAGCAGTTCCCCAGGGGAGGCTAACAATGAGCAGTTCTTC; cdr3_aa: CASSSPGEANNEQFF
d_call: .; clone_size: .; j_call: TRBJ1-5; v_call: TRBV7-2; cdr3_nt: TGTGCCAGCAGGTCGGATAGCAATCAGCCCCAGCATTTT; cdr3_aa: CASRSDSNQPQHF
d_call: .; clone_size: medium-sized; j_call: TRBJ1-1; v_call: TRBV4-1; cdr3_nt: TGCGCCAGCATGGGGGGTACTGAAGCTTTCTTT; cdr3_aa: CASMGGTEAFF
d_call: .; clone_size: once; j_call: TRBJ2-4; v_call: TRBV7-8; cdr3_nt: TGTGCCAGCAGCTTAGAATGGGGAGCCAAAAACATTCAGTACTTC; cdr3_aa: CASSLEWGAKNIQYF
d_call: TRBD1; clone_size: .; j_call: TRBJ2-5; v_call: TRBV7-9; cdr3_nt: TGTGCCAGCAGCCCACAGGGGGCGTGGGAGACCCAGTACTTC; cdr3_aa: CASSPQGAWETQYF
d_call: .; clone_size: .; j_call: TRBJ2-2; v_call: TRBV7-2; cdr3_nt: TGTGCCAGCAGCTTTGCGAACACCGGGGAGCTGTTTTTT; cdr3_aa: CASSFANTGELFF
d_call: .; clone_size: .; j_call: TRBJ2-3; v_call: TRBV7-8; cdr3_nt: TGTGCCAGCAGCTTAGGGGTTAGGGGGAGCACAGATACGCAGTATTTT; cdr3_aa: CASSLGVRGSTDTQYF
d_call: TRBD1; clone_size: .; j_call: TRBJ2-7; v_call: TRBV6-6; cdr3_nt: TGTGCCAGCAGCCTAACAGGGGGACCCTACGAGCAGTACTTC; cdr3_aa: CASSLTGGPYEQYF
d_call: TRBD1; clone_size: .; j_call: TRBJ2-2; v_call: TRBV9; cdr3_nt: TGTGCCAGCAGCGGGCGGGGACAGGGAGGTAACGGGGAGCTGTTTTTT; cdr3_aa: CASSGRGQGGNGELFF
d_call: TRBD1; clone_size: once; j_call: TRBJ1-1; v_call: TRBV6-5; cdr3_nt: TGTGCCAGCAGCCCCACGCGACAGGGGAACACTGAAGCTTTCTTT; cdr3_aa: CASSPTRQGNTEAFF
d_call: TRBD1; clone_size: .; j_call: TRBJ1-2; v_call: TRBV27; cdr3_nt: TGTGCCAGCAGTTTGAGAGGGGGCGGCCACTATGGCTACACCTTC; cdr3_aa: CASSLRGGGHYGYTF
d_call: TRBD2; clone_size: few; j_call: TRBJ2-1; v_call: TRBV6-4; cdr3_nt: TGTGCCAGCACCCAACTAGCGGGAGGGCCCCATGAGCAGTTCTTC; cdr3_aa: CASTQLAGGPHEQFF
d_call: .; clone_size: .; j_call: TRBJ2-3; v_call: TRBV6-4; cdr3_nt: TGTGCCAGCAGTGACTCATCCAGGGCGACAGATACGCAGTATTTT; cdr3_aa: CASSDSSRATDTQYF
d_call: .; clone_size: .; j_call: TRBJ2-3; v_call: TRBV10-2; cdr3_nt: TGCGCCAGCAGTGATTTGCACAGGGGCACAGATACGCAGTATTTT; cdr3_aa: CASSDLHRGTDTQYF
d_call: TRBD2; clone_size: .; j_call: TRBJ2-2; v_call: TRBV12-5; cdr3_nt: TGTGCTAGTGGTTTCTACAACCCGGGACTAGCGGGAGGTATCGCGAACACCGGGGAGCTGTTTTTT; cdr3_aa: CASGFYNPGLAGGIANTGELFF
d_call: TRBD1; clone_size: .; j_call: TRBJ2-5; v_call: TRBV7-7; cdr3_nt: TGTGCTAGCAGCCCGCAGACAGGGGCGGAGACCCAGTACTTC; cdr3_aa: CASSPQTGAETQYF
d_call: TRBD2; clone_size: once; j_call: TRBJ2-3; v_call: TRBV5-1; cdr3_nt: TGCGCCAGCAGCTTAGCGGGAGACAAGACAGATACGCAGTATTTT; cdr3_aa: CASSLAGDKTDTQYF
d_call: TRBD1; clone_size: .; j_call: TRBJ2-5; v_call: TRBV29-1; cdr3_nt: TGCAGCGTTGTTAGGGGGCGAGAGACCCAGTACTTC; cdr3_aa: CSVVRGRETQYF
d_call: .; clone_size: few; j_call: TRBJ2-1; v_call: TRBV10-3; cdr3_nt: TGTGCCATCAGTGAGTCTCGGGATGAGCAGTTCTTC; cdr3_aa: CAISESRDEQFF
d_call: .; clone_size: .; j_call: TRBJ1-4; v_call: TRBV2; cdr3_nt: TGTGCCAGCAGTGTAACACCGGGTTGGGAAAAACTGTTTTTT; cdr3_aa: CASSVTPGWEKLFF
d_call: .; clone_size: .; j_call: TRBJ1-1; v_call: TRBV7-3; cdr3_nt: TGTGCCAGCAGCTTAAATGGTTACACTGAAGCTTTCTTT; cdr3_aa: CASSLNGYTEAFF
d_call: TRBD2; clone_size: .; j_call: TRBJ2-4; v_call: TRBV19; cdr3_nt: TGTGCCAGTAGTATAAGACAGGGTGTGGAGCGGGAGGGGATCAAAAACATTCAGTACTTC; cdr3_aa: CASSIRQGVEREGIKNIQYF
d_call: .; clone_size: .; j_call: TRBJ1-6; v_call: TRBV15; cdr3_nt: TGTGCCACCAGCAGAGTCCCCCAGGCGGCGGGTTCACCCCTCCACTTT; cdr3_aa: CATSRVPQAAGSPLHF
d_call: .; clone_size: .; j_call: TRBJ1-2; v_call: TRBV25-1; cdr3_nt: TGTGCCAGCAGCCGCGGGGTAGGGCTACGGTATGGCTACACCTTC; cdr3_aa: CASSRGVGLRYGYTF
d_call: TRBD1; clone_size: .; j_call: TRBJ1-5; v_call: TRBV4-1; cdr3_nt: TGCGCCAGCAGCCAGTCCTTGTTTAGGACAGGGGATCAGCCCCAGCATTTT; cdr3_aa: CASSQSLFRTGDQPQHF
d_call: .; clone_size: .; j_call: TRBJ2-7; v_call: TRBV2; cdr3_nt: TGTGCCAGCAGTGCAGGGCGGAACTTC; cdr3_aa: CASSAGRNF
d_call: .; clone_size: .; j_call: TRBJ2-7; v_call: TRBV7-2; cdr3_nt: TGTGCCAGCAGCCCCGAGCGGGCGAAACCCTACGAGCAGTACTTC; cdr3_aa: CASSPERAKPYEQYF
d_call: .; clone_size: .; j_call: TRBJ1-5; v_call: TRBV6-1; cdr3_nt: TGTGCCAGCAGTGTTAGATATAGCAATCAGCCCCAGCATTTT; cdr3_aa: CASSVRYSNQPQHF
d_call: .; clone_size: .; j_call: TRBJ2-1; v_call: TRBV28; cdr3_nt: TGTGCCAGCAGTTTAAATGAACCCAATGAGCAGTTCTTC; cdr3_aa: CASSLNEPNEQFF
d_call: .; clone_size: .; j_call: TRBJ2-3; v_call: TRBV2; cdr3_nt: TGTGCCAGCATAGTGGAGGGCCGGACAGATACGCAGTATTTT; cdr3_aa: CASIVEGRTDTQYF
d_call: .; clone_size: .; j_call: TRBJ1-2; v_call: TRBV28; cdr3_nt: TGTGCCAGCAGTACCTCCGGGACACCTTATGGCTACACCTTC; cdr3_aa: CASSTSGTPYGYTF
d_call: TRBD2; clone_size: .; j_call: TRBJ2-3; v_call: TRBV7-9; cdr3_nt: TGTGCCAGCAGCTCCACTAGCGGGAGTCGGGGAGATACGCAGTATTTT; cdr3_aa: CASSSTSGSRGDTQYF
d_call: TRBD1; clone_size: .; j_call: TRBJ1-2; v_call: TRBV6-6; cdr3_nt: TGTGCCAGCACCCTACAGGGGGGGCATCGGGGCTACACCTTC; cdr3_aa: CASTLQGGHRGYTF
d_call: .; clone_size: .; j_call: TRBJ2-7; v_call: TRBV4-1; cdr3_nt: TGCGCCAGCAGCCCGCTCCTCGGGACACAAAGCGACGAGCAGTACTTC; cdr3_aa: CASSPLLGTQSDEQYF
d_call: TRBD1; clone_size: medium-sized; j_call: TRBJ2-6; v_call: TRBV4-1; cdr3_nt: TGCGCCAGCACCCTGGGCGGTCAGGGGGATGGCAACGTCCTGACTTTC; cdr3_aa: CASTLGGQGDGNVLTF
d_call: .; clone_size: .; j_call: TRBJ1-1; v_call: TRBV19; cdr3_nt: TGTGCCAGTAGTGTACGTAACTTTGCAGGGAGGTCTTTCTTT; cdr3_aa: CASSVRNFAGRSFF
d_call: .; clone_size: .; j_call: TRBJ1-5; v_call: TRBV2; cdr3_nt: TGTGCCAGCAGTCGGAATAGCAATCAGCCCCAGCATTTT; cdr3_aa: CASSRNSNQPQHF
d_call: .; clone_size: .; j_call: TRBJ1-2; v_call: TRBV5-1; cdr3_nt: TGCGCCAGCAGCTCGGGGACGGCTACTTATGGCTACACCTTC; cdr3_aa: CASSSGTATYGYTF
d_call: TRBD1; clone_size: .; j_call: TRBJ2-1; v_call: TRBV2; cdr3_nt: TGTGCCAGCAACGGAGACAGGGTTAACAATGAGCAGTTCTTC; cdr3_aa: CASNGDRVNNEQFF
d_call: .; clone_size: .; j_call: TRBJ1-1; v_call: TRBV10-2; cdr3_nt: TGCGCCAGCAGTGAAACAGGAGGGACTGAAGCTTTCTTT; cdr3_aa: CASSETGGTEAFF
d_call: .; clone_size: .; j_call: TRBJ2-3; v_call: TRBV25-1; cdr3_nt: TGTGCCAGCAGTGAATATGTGGAGGCTAGCACAGATACGCAGTATTTT; cdr3_aa: CASSEYVEASTDTQYF
d_call: TRBD2; clone_size: .; j_call: TRBJ2-7; v_call: TRBV6-4; cdr3_nt: TGTGCCAGCAGTGAGTTTGGGGGGGCCTACGAGCAGTACTTC; cdr3_aa: CASSEFGGAYEQYF
d_call: TRBD1; clone_size: .; j_call: TRBJ1-4; v_call: TRBV9; cdr3_nt: TGTGCCACGCGCCCCCCCAGGGGGCAAAGTAATGAAAAACTGTTTTTT; cdr3_aa: CATRPPRGQSNEKLFF